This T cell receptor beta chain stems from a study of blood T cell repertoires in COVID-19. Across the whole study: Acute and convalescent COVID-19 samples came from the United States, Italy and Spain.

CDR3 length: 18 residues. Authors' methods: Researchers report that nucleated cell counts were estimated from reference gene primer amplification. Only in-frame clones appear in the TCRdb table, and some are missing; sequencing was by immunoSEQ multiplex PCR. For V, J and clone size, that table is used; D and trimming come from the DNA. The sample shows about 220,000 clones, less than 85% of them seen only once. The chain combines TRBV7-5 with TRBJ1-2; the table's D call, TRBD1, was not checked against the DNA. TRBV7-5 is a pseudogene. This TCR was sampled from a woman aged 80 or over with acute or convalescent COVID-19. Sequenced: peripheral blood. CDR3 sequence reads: CARSLGRPRPGTGSGYTF. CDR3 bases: TGTGCCAGAAGCTTAGGGCGCCCTCGTCCCGGGACAGGGAGCGGCTACACCTTC.